The source of this T cell receptor beta chain is a study of T-cell reconstitution after alpha-beta-depleted transplantation in children. Unique molecular identifiers were incorporated during preparation of the TCRbeta library. TCRdb recomputed calls from the PCR reads with MiXCR, one row per CDR3 protein. The repertoire holds some 390,000 distinct CDR3 sequences, with around 21% as singletons. In germline, CDR1 is SGHTA, CDR2 FQGTGA. The CDR3 length is 17 residues. V lost 1 base and J 8 bases, leaving 21 bases between the germline ends. The sample here was PBMCs from the stem cell graft donor, taken from the stem cell graft. This TCR was sampled from a human donor who donated a stem cell graft to a child with acute myeloid leukemia. This chain joins TRBV7-3 and TRBJ2-1; D possibly corresponds to TRBD1 (5 bases). The CDR3: CASSLNPTGPKQDEQFF. The CDR3 bases are TGTGCCAGCAGCTTAAACCCAACCGGGCCGAAACAGGATGAGCAGTTCTTC.